This T cell receptor beta chain was sequenced during a study of blood T cell repertoires in COVID-19. Study as a whole: Samples of COVID-19 (acute and convalescent) were obtained from the United States, Italy and Spain.

TCRdb keeps only in-frame clones here, not all; method: immunoSEQ multiplex PCR. The sample includes some 220,000 clones, 82% seen only once; the top ten take about 5%. Patients from Seattle were sampled longitudinally, starting during active infection. Germline loops: CDR1 SGHTA, CDR2 FQGNSA. The CDR3 extends over 17 amino acids. Germline trimming cut 0 bases from V and 5 bases from J; bases unmatched to any gene: 9. V and J are TRBV7-2 and TRBJ2-5, with 10 positions matching TRBD1. This TCR came from a woman in her 70s with COVID-19, enrolled during active disease. The sequenced sample consisted of peripheral blood. The CDR3 DNA reads as TGTGCCAGCAGCTTAGCATGGGACAGGGGCTTTGGGGAGACCCAGTACTTC. This encodes CASSLAWDRGFGETQYF.